This TCR beta chain was obtained from a study of blood T cells in healthy people across ages. This clonotype was picked up a small number of times. A sample-barcoded 5' primer and a J-beta primer mix were used in a second PCR of about 7 to 11 cycles. TCRdb passed the 5' RACE reads through MiXCR, listing each CDR3 protein once. The table records fewer than 900,000 distinct CDR3 sequences, 35% to 40% of them present only once. The sample comprised blood. The clonotype originates from a man between 18 and 29 years old in good health.

The CDR3 sequence is CASSLNAFGRWTQYF. CDR3 in DNA: TGTGCCAGCAGTTTAAATGCCTTCGGTAGATGGACCCAGTACTTC. The chain carries TRBV7-2 and TRBJ2-7, with D unresolved. The J call is doubtful: the DNA matches TRBJ2-5 better. Germline assignment: CDR1 SGHTA and CDR2 FQGNSA. There are 15 residues in the CDR3.